This TCR beta chain was sequenced during a study of T-cell reconstitution after alpha-beta-depleted transplantation in children. Germline V gene data show CDR1 as SGHRS and CDR2 as YFSETQ. The CDR3 runs 16 residues. Trimming removed 6 bases from V and 0 bases from J, with 13 bases in between. This clonotype showed up many times. Construction of the TCRbeta library involved unique molecular identifiers. Via MiXCR, TCRdb re-called the PCR reads, giving one row per CDR3 protein. Of some 180,000 distinct CDR3 sequences in the sample, roughly 6.6% are singletons; the top ten hold about 5.9%. The origin of this receptor is a boy younger than 10 with acute lymphoblastic leukemia, due to receive a stem cell transplant. The material was PBMCs, obtained before TCRalphabeta/CD19-depleted stem cell transplant. This chain joins TRBV5-1 and TRBJ2-6; D unresolved. The CDR3 sequence is CASTKDRISGANVLTF. CDR3 coding DNA: TGCGCCAGCACAAAAGACCGCATCTCTGGGGCCAACGTCCTGACTTTC.